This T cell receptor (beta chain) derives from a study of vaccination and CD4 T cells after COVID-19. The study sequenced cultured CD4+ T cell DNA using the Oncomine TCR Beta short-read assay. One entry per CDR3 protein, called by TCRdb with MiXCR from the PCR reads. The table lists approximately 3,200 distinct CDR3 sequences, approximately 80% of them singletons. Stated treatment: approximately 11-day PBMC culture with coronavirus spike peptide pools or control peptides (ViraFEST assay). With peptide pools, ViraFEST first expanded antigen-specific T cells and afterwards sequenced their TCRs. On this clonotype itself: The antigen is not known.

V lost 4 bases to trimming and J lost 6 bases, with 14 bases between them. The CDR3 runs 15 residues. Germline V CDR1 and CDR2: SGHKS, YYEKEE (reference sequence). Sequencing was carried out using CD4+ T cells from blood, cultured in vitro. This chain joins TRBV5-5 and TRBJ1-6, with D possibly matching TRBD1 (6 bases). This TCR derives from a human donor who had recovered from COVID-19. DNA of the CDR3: TGTGCCAGCAGCAGGACTAGACAGGTTAATTCACCCCTCCACTTT. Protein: CASSRTRQVNSPLHF. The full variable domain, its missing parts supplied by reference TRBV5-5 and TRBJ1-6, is DAGVTQSPTHLIKTRGQQVTLRCSPISGHKSVSWYQQVLGQGPQFIFQYYEKEERGRGNFPDRFSARQFPNYSSELNVNALLLGDSALYLCASSRTRQVNSPLHFGNGTRLTVT.